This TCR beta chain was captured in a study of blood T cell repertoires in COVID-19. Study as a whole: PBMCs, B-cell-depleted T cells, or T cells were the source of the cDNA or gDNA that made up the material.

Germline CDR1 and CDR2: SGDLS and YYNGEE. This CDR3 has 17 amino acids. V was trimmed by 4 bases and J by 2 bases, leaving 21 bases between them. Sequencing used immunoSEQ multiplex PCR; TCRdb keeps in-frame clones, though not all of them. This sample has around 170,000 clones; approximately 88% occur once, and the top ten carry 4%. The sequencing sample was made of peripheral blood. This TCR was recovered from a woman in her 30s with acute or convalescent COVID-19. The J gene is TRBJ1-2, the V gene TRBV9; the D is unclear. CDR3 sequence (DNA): TGTGCCAGCAGCAGCGGCCCCCCGACCCCGATGAACTATGGCTACACCTTC. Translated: CASSSGPPTPMNYGYTF.